This T cell receptor beta chain was profiled in a study of PD-1 blockade in classical Hodgkin lymphoma. Here immunoSEQ multiplex PCR was the method, and the copy in TCRdb shows in-frame clones only, minus some. The table shows about 30,000 clones, with roughly 90% occurring only once. This sample's time point: newly diagnosed, previously untreated cHL patient sample. Investigators isolated CD4+ T cells from thawed PBMCs through magnetic negative selection. Comparison PBMCs came from previously untreated, newly diagnosed classical Hodgkin lymphoma patients. Germline V lookup: CDR1 SEHNR, CDR2 FQNEAQ (reference sequence). This CDR3 comprises 14 residues. With V trimmed by 2 bases and J by 5 bases, 3 bases remained unmatched.

The specimen was CD4+ T cells from blood. The chain links TRBV7-9 to TRBJ2-3; 8 bases are a match to TRBD2. The TCR comes from a human donor with classical Hodgkin lymphoma. CDR3 sequence (DNA): TGTGCCAGCAGCTTATCCGGGAGGGTAGATACGCAGTATTTT. As protein: CASSLSGRVDTQYF.